The clone carrying this TCR beta chain was seen a handful of times. Its antigen is not known. This sample was included in a study of identical twins. General study points: Models underestimated TCR alpha sharing (out-of-frame) in monozygotic twins. Beta clonotypes that were abundant in cord blood contained fewer insertions, a pattern absent from memory repertoires.

V was cut by 7 bases and J by 4 bases, with 22 bases left in between. Germline V gene lookup returns CDR1 MNHNS and CDR2 SASEGT. The CDR3 is 16 amino acids. TCRdb re-analysed the 5' RACE reads in MiXCR, keeping a single row per CDR3 protein. The sample consists of hundreds of thousands of distinct CDR3 sequences, 21% of them appearing once. The sample was also linked to a second study, of T cells expressing NK-cell markers. That publication notes: Within the sequenced cohort of eight donors, seven exhibited HCMV seropositivity and one was seronegative.

Sample: PBMCs. The rearrangement uses TRBV6-1 and TRBJ1-2; TRBD1 is a possible D gene (5 bases). This TCR came from a woman aged 18-35 years in good health. CDR3 DNA: TGTGCCAGCAAACCGGGACGGACTACCATGGGCTATGGCTACACCTTC. Protein sequence: CASKPGRTTMGYGYTF.